This T cell receptor (beta chain) was recovered during a study of regulatory T cells in long-lasting Graves disease. Construction of the TCR beta libraries employed iRepertoire HTBI primers in conjunction with Arm-PCR of CDR3 regions. A single record per CDR3 protein comes from TCRdb applying MiXCR to the multiplex PCR reads. The table includes roughly 300,000 distinct CDR3 sequences, 15% to 20% detected once. CDR3 length: 14 amino acids. CDR1 and CDR2 (germline): SGHAT, FQNNGV. Trimming removed 0 bases at V and 4 bases at J, with 7 bases between. General study findings and limits: Persistent disease favored TRBV28, TRBJ1-2 and TRBJ2-5. Accuracy may have been reduced by the small sample size. Persistent cases of Graves' showed reduced TCR diversity relative to newly diagnosed patients.

This clonotype was seen many times. The target antigen is unknown. Specified time point: persistent/refractory GD, antithyroid drugs over 5 years with positive TRAb. Preparation of the TCR library used RNA extracted from PBMCs. It was by American Thyroid Association guidelines that Graves' disease was diagnosed. The J gene is TRBJ1-5, the V gene TRBV11-2; maybe TRBD1 (5 bases). Source: peripheral blood mononuclear cells (PBMCs), taken when the disease was refractory, from a patient treated with antithyroid drugs. This sequence originates from a female donor with Graves disease. The CDR3: CASSLDRVNQPQHF. The CDR3 nucleotides read TGTGCCAGCAGCTTAGACAGGGTAAATCAGCCCCAGCATTTT. Filled out from reference TRBV11-2 and TRBJ1-5, the complete variable domain reads EAGVAQSPRYKIIEKRQSVAFWCNPISGHATLYWYQQILGQGPKLLIQFQNNGVVDDSQLPKDRFSAERLKGVDSTLKIQPAKLEDSAVYLCASSLDRVNQPQHFGDGTRLSIL.